This T cell receptor beta chain was captured in a study of CXCR3-negative and CXCR3-positive naive CD8 T cells. General study results and limits: Diversity in memory CD8+ cells fell much lower than the comparably high levels seen in both naive subsets. Naive subsets expressed similar surface CD5; TRB CDR3 features served to infer TCR strength. The study found more hydrophobic TRB CDR3s in CXCR3-positive naive cells than in CXCR3-negative naive cells.

Germline V gene data show CDR1 as LNHNV and CDR2 as YYDKDF (reference sequence). This CDR3 contains 14 residues. Cells that were CD45RO-CCR7+CD27+CD95- constituted naive CD8+ T cells. Through 5' RACE with UMI labels, the TRB cDNA libraries were prepared. Using the 5' RACE reads, TCRdb records one entry per CDR3 protein without DNA. The sample has some 150,000 distinct CDR3 sequences, and its top ten clones hold 0.45% to 0.55%. About this clonotype itself: Antigen unknown.

The TCR sequence derives from a human donor in good health. Some clones in this sample may be carry-over from other donors' samples. The chain has TRBV15 and TRBJ2-3; the D call of TRBD1 rests on TCRdb alone, since no DNA is present to check it. What was sequenced was naive CXCR3+ CD8+ T cells from blood. Subset in this sample: CD45RO-CCR7+CD27+CD95- naive CD8+ T cells expressing CXCR3 (TNR3+). This chain's CDR3 is CATTRRDQADTQYF.